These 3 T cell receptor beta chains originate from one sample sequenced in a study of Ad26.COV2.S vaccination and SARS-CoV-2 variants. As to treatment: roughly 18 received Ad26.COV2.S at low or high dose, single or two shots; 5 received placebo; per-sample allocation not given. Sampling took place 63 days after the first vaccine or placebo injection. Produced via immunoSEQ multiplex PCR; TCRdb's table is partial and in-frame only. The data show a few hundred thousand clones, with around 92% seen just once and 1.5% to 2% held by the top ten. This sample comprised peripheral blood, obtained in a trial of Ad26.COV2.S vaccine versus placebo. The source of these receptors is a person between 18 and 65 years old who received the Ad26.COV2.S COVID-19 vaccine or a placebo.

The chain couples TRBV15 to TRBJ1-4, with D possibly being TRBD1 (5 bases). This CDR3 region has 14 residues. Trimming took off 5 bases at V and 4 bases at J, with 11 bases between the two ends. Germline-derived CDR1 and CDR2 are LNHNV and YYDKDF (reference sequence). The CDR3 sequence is CATSVRDFNEKLFF. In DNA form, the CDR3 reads TGTGCCACCAGCGTCCGGGACTTTAATGAAAAACTGTTTTTT.

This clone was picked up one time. The CDR3 reads CASSFVTAMNTEAFF. CDR3 DNA sequence: TGTGCCAGCAGCTTTGTCACAGCTATGAACACTGAAGCTTTCTTT. The V and J genes are TRBV11-2 and TRBJ1-1; D is undetermined. Between the trimmed V and J ends, which lost 3 bases and 0 bases, there was a span of 11 bases. CDR1 is SGHAT, CDR2 FQNNGV, per germline. The CDR3 runs 15 residues. Based on the CDR3 plus reference TRBV11-2 and TRBJ1-1, the full variable domain is EAGVAQSPRYKIIEKRQSVAFWCNPISGHATLYWYQQILGQGPKLLIQFQNNGVVDDSQLPKDRFSAERLKGVDSTLKIQPAKLEDSAVYLCASSFVTAMNTEAFFGQGTRLTVV.

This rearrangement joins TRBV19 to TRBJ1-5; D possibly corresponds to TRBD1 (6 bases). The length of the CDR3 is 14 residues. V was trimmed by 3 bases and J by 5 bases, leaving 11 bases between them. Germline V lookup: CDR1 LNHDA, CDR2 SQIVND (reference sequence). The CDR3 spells CASSMDSLYQPQHF. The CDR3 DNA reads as TGTGCCAGTAGTATGGACAGTCTTTATCAGCCCCAGCATTTT.